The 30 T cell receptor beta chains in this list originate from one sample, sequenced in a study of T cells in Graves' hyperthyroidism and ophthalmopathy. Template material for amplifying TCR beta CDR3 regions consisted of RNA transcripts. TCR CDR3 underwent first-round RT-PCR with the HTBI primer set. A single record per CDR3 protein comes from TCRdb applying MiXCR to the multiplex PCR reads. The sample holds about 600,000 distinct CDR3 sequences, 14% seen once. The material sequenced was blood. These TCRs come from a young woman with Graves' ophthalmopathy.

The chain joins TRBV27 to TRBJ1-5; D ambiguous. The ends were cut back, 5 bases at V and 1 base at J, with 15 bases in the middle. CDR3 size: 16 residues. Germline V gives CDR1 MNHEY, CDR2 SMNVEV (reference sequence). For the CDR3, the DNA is TGTGCCAGCAGTCCGGTACACCCTTTGAGCAATCAGCCCCAGCATTTT. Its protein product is CASSPVHPLSNQPQHF.

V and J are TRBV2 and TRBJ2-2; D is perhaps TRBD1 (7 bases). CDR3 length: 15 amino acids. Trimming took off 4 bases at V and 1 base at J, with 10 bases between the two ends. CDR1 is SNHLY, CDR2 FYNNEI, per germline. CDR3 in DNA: TGTGCCAGCAGTGTTCAGGGGGGGAACACCGGGGAGCTGTTTTTT. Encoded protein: CASSVQGGNTGELFF.

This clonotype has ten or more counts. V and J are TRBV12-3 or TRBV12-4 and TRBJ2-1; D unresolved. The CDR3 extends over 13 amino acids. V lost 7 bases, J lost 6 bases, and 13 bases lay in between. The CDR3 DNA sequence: TGTGCCAGCACCCCCCAGCGCGCCAATGAGCAGTTCTTC. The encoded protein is CASTPQRANEQFF.

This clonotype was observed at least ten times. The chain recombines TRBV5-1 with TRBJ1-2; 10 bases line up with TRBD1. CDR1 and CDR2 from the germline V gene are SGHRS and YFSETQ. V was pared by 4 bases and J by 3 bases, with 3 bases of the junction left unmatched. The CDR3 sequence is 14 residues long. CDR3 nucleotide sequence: TGCGCCAGCAGCGGCGGGACAGGGGACTATGGCTACACCTTC. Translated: CASSGGTGDYGYTF.

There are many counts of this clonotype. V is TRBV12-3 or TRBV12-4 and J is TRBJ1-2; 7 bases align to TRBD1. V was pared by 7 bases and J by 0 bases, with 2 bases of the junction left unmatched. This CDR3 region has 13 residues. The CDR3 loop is CASKGAANYGYTF. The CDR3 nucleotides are TGTGCCAGCAAGGGGGCTGCTAACTATGGCTACACCTTC.

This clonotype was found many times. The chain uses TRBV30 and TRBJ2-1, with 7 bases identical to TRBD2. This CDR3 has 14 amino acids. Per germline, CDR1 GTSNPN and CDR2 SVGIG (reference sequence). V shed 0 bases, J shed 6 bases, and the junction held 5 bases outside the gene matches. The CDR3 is CAWSVWEGPNEQFF. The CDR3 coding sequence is TGTGCCTGGAGTGTGTGGGAGGGCCCCAATGAGCAGTTCTTC.

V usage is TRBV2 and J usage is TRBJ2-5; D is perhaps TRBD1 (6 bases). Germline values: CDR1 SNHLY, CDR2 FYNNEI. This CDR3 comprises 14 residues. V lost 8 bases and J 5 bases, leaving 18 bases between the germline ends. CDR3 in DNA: TGTGCCAGCCCTACCGGGACACCTGGTGAGACCCAGTACTTC. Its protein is CASPTGTPGETQYF.

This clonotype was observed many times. CDR3 nucleotide sequence: TGTGCCAGCACGGAGGACACTAATGAAAAACTGTTTTTT. It translates to CASTEDTNEKLFF. V usage is TRBV28 and J usage is TRBJ1-4; D unresolved. Trimming removed 7 bases from V and 2 bases from J, with 8 bases in between. CDR3 length equals 13 residues. Germline CDR1 is MDHEN and CDR2 is SYDVKM.

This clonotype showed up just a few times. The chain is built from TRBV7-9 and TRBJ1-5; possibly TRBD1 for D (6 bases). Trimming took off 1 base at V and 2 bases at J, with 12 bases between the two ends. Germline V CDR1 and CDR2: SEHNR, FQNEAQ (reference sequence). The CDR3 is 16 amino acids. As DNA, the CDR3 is TGTGCCAGCAGCTTAGTTTTCAGGGGTCGCAATCAGCCCCAGCATTTT. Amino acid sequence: CASSLVFRGRNQPQHF.

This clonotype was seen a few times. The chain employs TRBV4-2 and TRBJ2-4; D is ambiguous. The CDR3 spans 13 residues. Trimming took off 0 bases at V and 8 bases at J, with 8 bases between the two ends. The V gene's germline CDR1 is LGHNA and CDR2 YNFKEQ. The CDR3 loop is CASSQDNRDIQYF. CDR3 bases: TGTGCCAGCAGCCAAGATAACCGCGACATTCAGTACTTC.

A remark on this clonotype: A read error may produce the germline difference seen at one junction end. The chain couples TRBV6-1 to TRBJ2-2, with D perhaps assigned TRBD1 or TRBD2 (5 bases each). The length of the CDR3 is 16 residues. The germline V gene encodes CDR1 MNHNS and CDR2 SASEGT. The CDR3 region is CASSAIGDADTGELLF. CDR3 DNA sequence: TGTGCCAGCAGTGCTATCGGGGACGCTGACACCGGGGAGCTGCTTTTT.

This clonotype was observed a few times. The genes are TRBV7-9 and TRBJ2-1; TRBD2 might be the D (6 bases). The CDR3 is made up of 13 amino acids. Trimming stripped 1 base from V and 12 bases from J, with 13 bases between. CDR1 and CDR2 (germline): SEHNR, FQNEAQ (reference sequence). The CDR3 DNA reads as TGTGCCAGCAGCTTAGGGGGGGTTACGGGGCAGTTCTTC. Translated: CASSLGGVTGQFF.

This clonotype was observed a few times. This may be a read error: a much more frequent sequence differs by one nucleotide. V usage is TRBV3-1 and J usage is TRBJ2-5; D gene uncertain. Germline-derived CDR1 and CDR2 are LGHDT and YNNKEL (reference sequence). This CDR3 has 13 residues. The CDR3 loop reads CASSQRLLETRYF. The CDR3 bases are TGTGCCAGCAGCCAGCGCTTGTTGGAGACCCGGTACTTC.

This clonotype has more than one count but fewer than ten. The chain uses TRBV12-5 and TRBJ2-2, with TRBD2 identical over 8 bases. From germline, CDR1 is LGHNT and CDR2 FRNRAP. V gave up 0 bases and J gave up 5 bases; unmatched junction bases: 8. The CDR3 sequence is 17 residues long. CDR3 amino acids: CASGLVLAGGLTGELFF. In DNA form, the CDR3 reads TGTGCTAGTGGTTTGGTACTGGCGGGAGGCCTGACCGGGGAGCTGTTTTTT.

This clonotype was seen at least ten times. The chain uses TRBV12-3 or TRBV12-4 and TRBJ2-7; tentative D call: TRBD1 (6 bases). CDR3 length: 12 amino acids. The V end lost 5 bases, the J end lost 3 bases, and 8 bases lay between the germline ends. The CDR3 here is CASSGQIYEQYF. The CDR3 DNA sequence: TGTGCCAGCAGTGGACAGATCTACGAGCAGTACTTC.

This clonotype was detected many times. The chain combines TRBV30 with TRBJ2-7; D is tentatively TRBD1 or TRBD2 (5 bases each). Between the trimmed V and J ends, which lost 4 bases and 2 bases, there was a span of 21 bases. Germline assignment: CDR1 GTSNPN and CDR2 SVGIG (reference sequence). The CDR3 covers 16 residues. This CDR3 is CAWIPTSGLGAYEQYF. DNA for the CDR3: TGTGCCTGGATCCCTACTTCGGGGCTTGGGGCCTACGAGCAGTACTTC.

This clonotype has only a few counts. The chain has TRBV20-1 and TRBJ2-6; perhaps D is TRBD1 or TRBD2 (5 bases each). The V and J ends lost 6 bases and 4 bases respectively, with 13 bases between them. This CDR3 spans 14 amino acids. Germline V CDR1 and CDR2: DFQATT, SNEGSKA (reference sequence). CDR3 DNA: TGCAGTGCCATCCAAGGGACCGGGGCCAACGTCCTGACTTTC. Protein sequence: CSAIQGTGANVLTF.

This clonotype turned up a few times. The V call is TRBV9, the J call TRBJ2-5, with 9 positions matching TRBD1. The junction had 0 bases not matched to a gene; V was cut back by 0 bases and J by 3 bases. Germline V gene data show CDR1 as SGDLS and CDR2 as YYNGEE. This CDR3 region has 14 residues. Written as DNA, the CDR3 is TGTGCCAGCAGCGTAGGGGACAGGGAAGAGACCCAGTACTTC. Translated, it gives CASSVGDREETQYF.

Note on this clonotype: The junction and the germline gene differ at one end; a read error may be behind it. The CDR3 sequence: CATRDLHGGSLGELFF. The CDR3 DNA reads as TGTGCCACCAGAGATTTGCATGGAGGGTCGCTCGGGGAGCTGTTTTTT. The gene calls are TRBV24-1 and TRBJ2-2; a possible D gene is TRBD2 (6 bases). The germline V gene has CDR1 KGHDR and CDR2 SFDVKD. This CDR3 has 16 residues.

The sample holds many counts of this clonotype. Here the CDR3 reads CASSRGTRGEKTDTQYF. CDR3 bases: TGTGCCAGCAGCCGTGGGACACGCGGGGAGAAGACAGATACGCAGTATTTT. J is TRBJ2-3 and V is TRBV7-2; D tentatively fits TRBD1 or TRBD2 (6 bases each). V lost 5 bases and J 3 bases, leaving 21 bases between the germline ends. Germline CDR1 and CDR2: SGHTA and FQGNSA. CDR3 length equals 17 residues.

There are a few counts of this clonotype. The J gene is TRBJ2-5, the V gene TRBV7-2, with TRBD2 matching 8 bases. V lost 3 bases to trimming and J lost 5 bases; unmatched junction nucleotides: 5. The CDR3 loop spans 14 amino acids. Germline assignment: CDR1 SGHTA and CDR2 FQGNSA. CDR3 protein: CASSFGLAGETQYF. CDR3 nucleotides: TGTGCCAGCAGCTTCGGACTAGCCGGGGAGACCCAGTACTTC.

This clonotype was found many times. DNA of the CDR3: TGTGCCAGCAGACCAGATTACTATGGCTACACCTTC. Its translation is CASRPDYYGYTF. The V gene is TRBV2, the J gene TRBJ1-2, with D unclear. The V and J ends lost 6 bases and 3 bases respectively, with 8 bases between them. Germline V CDR1 and CDR2: SNHLY, FYNNEI. CDR3 length: 12 amino acids.

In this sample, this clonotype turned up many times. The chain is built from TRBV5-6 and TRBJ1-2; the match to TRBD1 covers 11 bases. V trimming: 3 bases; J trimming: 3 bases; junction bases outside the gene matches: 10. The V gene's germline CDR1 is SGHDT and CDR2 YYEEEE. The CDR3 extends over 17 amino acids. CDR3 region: CASSSRRTGGDDYGYTF. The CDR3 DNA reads TGTGCCAGCAGCTCACGGCGGACAGGGGGCGATGACTATGGCTACACCTTC.

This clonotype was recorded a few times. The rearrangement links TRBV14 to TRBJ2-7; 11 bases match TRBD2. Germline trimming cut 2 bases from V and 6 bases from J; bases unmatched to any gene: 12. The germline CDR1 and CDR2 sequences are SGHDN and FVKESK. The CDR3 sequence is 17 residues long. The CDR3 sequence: CASSQQATSGRLGEQYF. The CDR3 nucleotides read TGTGCCAGCAGCCAACAGGCCACTAGCGGGAGACTCGGCGAGCAGTACTTC.

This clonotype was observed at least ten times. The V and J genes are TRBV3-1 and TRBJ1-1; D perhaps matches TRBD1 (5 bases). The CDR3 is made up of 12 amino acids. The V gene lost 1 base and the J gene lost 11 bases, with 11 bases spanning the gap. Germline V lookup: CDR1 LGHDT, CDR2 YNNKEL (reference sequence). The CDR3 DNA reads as TGTGCCAGCAGCCAAGTCCCGGGGGGGGCTTTCTTT. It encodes CASSQVPGGAFF. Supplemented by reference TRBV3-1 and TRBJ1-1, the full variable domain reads DTAVSQTPKYLVTQMGNDKSIKCEQNLGHDTMYWYKQDSKKFLKIMFSYNNKELIINETVPNRFSPKSPDKAHLNLHINSLELGDSAVYFCASSQVPGGAFFGQGTRLTVV.

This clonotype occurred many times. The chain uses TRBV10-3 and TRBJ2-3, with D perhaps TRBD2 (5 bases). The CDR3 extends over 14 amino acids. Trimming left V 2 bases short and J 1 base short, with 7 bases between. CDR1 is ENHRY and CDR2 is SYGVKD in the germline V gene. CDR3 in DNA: TGTGCCATCAGTGAGCGTAGCGGCACAGATACGCAGTATTTT. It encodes CAISERSGTDTQYF.

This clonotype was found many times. The CDR3 loop is CASSLTGEWWDQPQHF. The CDR3, as DNA: TGTGCCAGCAGTTTAACAGGGGAATGGTGGGATCAGCCCCAGCATTTT. The V call is TRBV6-7, the J call TRBJ1-5, with 7 bases matching TRBD1. TRBV6-7 is an open reading frame whose function is uncertain. The J segment lost 5 bases and the V segment lost 4 bases, leaving 11 bases of the junction unmatched. There are 16 residues in the CDR3.

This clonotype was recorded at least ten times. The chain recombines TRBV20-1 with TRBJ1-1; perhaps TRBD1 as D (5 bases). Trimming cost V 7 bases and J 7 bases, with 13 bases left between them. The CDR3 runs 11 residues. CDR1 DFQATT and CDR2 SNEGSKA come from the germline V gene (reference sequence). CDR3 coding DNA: TGCAGTGTGTCCAGGGAGGATGAAGCTTTCTTT. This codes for CSVSREDEAFF.

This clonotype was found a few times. Here the CDR3 DNA reads TGTGCCAGCAGCCTATCTAGCGACCTCTACAATGAGCAGTTCTTC. It specifies CASSLSSDLYNEQFF. The chain recombines TRBV7-2 with TRBJ2-1; D is possibly TRBD2 (6 bases). This CDR3 contains 15 residues. The V end was cut by 5 bases, the J end by 3 bases, with 14 bases between. Germline V gene data show CDR1 as SGHTA and CDR2 as FQGNSA.

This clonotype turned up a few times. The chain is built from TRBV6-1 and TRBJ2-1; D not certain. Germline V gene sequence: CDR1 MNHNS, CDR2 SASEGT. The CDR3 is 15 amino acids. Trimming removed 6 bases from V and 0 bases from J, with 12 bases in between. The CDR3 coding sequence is TGTGCCAGCAGCCTTCAAGCCGGCTCCTACAATGAGCAGTTCTTC. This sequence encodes CASSLQAGSYNEQFF.